The clone carrying this TCR beta chain was seen a single time. The target antigen is unknown. Trimming left V 6 bases short and J 4 bases short, with 15 bases between. The CDR3 is 14 amino acids. CDR1 is MDHEN and CDR2 is SYDVKM in the germline V gene. This record comes from a study of T cell responses to AZD1222 COVID-19 vaccine. The repertoire was sequenced with immunoSEQ multiplex PCR; TCRdb's copy has only in-frame clones and lacks some. Found here are 90,000 to 130,000 clones, roughly nine tenths of them singletons; the top ten hold approximately 3.5%. General study results and limits: Targeting of unmutated variant regions was reportedly seen in nearly half of spike-specific TCRs. Among the donors, most were white British and more were female, and clonal diversity was possibly underestimated.

The source material was peripheral blood, sampled on day 0 of AZD1222 vaccination. The rearrangement joins TRBV28 to TRBJ1-1; possible D gene TRBD1, 5 bases. The clonotype comes from an adult in good health. The CDR3 spells CASSPGPSGTEAFF. In DNA form, the CDR3 reads TGTGCCAGCAGCCCAGGGCCTTCGGGCACTGAAGCTTTCTTT.